Presented here are 18 T cell receptor beta chains from one specimen sequenced in a study of blood T cell repertoires in COVID-19. Some clones are missing from TCRdb's copy, which holds only in-frame ones; the method was immunoSEQ multiplex PCR. The sample yields 130,000 to 150,000 clones, 84% seen once. The specimen sequenced was PBMCs or T cells enriched from blood (not recorded which). The source of these receptors is a woman in her fifties or sixties who had been exposed to COVID-19.

CDR3 residues: CASTLSQGGNTEAFF. CDR3 in DNA: TGTGCCAGCACCCTAAGCCAGGGTGGGAACACTGAAGCTTTCTTT. The V gene is TRBV6-5, the J gene TRBJ1-1; a possible D gene is TRBD1 (5 bases). This CDR3 has 15 residues. With 7 bases removed from V and 1 base from J, the gap between germline ends came to 16 bases. Germline CDR1 reads MNHEY; CDR2 reads SVGAGI.

V and J are TRBV5-1 and TRBJ2-5; D is uncertain. The germline V gene has CDR1 SGHRS and CDR2 YFSETQ. V lost 4 bases and J lost 7, with 11 bases in between. This CDR3 has 12 amino acids. This CDR3 is CASSPTTGTQYF. In DNA form, the CDR3 reads TGCGCCAGCAGCCCTACAACGGGGACCCAGTACTTC.

This clone appeared a single time. V and J are TRBV29-1 and TRBJ2-7; the match to TRBD1 covers 8 bases. V was clipped by 4 bases and J by 2 bases; unmatched bases: 4. Per germline, CDR1 SQVTM and CDR2 ANQGSEA. The CDR3 is made up of 13 amino acids. CDR3 sequence (DNA): TGCAGCGTTGGGACAGGGAGAGCCTACGAGCAGTACTTC. This encodes CSVGTGRAYEQYF.

The V call is TRBV3-1 (or the pseudogene TRBV3-2), the J call TRBJ2-3; maybe TRBD2 (7 bases). V lost 6 bases and J 6 bases, leaving 13 bases between the germline ends. The CDR3 has 13 amino acids. CDR1 and CDR2 (germline): LGHDT, YNNKEL (reference sequence). The CDR3 sequence: CASRGGGPDTQYF. The DNA of the CDR3 is TGTGCCAGCAGAGGGGGGGGGCCGGATACGCAGTATTTT.

V gene TRBV4-3 combines with J gene TRBJ1-4, with D possibly matching TRBD1 (5 bases). Germline V lookup: CDR1 LGHNA, CDR2 YSLEER. The CDR3 has 15 amino acids. Trimming stripped 3 bases from V and 8 bases from J, with 16 bases between. This CDR3 is CASSHSQGLDEKLFF. CDR3 coding DNA: TGCGCCAGCAGCCATAGCCAGGGCCTAGACGAAAAACTGTTTTTT.

The rearrangement links TRBV3-1 (or the pseudogene TRBV3-2) to TRBJ1-1; the D gene is possibly TRBD1 (5 bases). Deletions cut 4 bases from V and 1 base from J, with 16 bases between. CDR1 is LGHDT and CDR2 is YNNKEL in the germline V gene (reference sequence). The CDR3 loop spans 16 amino acids. In DNA, the CDR3 is TGTGCCAGCAGCCCGAGTCCGGGGGAGGAGAACACTGAAGCTTTCTTT. Protein product: CASSPSPGEENTEAFF.

This chain links TRBV6-6 with TRBJ1-3; D is perhaps TRBD1 (6 bases). Trimming cost V 6 bases and J 0 bases, with 15 bases left between them. CDR1 and CDR2 from the germline V gene are MNHNY and SVGAGI (reference sequence). This CDR3 has 16 amino acids. Here the CDR3 reads CASSPTGTSSGNTIYF. DNA of the CDR3: TGTGCCAGCAGCCCCACAGGGACGTCCTCTGGAAACACCATATATTTT.

This clone was detected only a few times. Sequence at one end of the junction differs from germline and may be a read error. This chain connects TRBV2 to TRBJ1-4; D may be TRBD1 (6 bases). The CDR3 contains 16 residues. CDR1 is SNHLY and CDR2 is FYNNEI in the germline V gene. The CDR3 nucleotides are TGTGCCAGCAGGGAAGGCAGGGGAAGGGATAATGAAAAACTGTTTTTT. It encodes CASREGRGRDNEKLFF.

V and J are TRBV28 and TRBJ2-1, with 10 bases lining up with TRBD1. This CDR3 spans 15 amino acids. Germline V gene lookup returns CDR1 MDHEN and CDR2 SYDVKM. V shed 6 bases, J shed 1 base, and the junction held 3 bases outside the gene matches. CDR3 in DNA: TGTGCCAGCAGATCGGGACAGGGGTCCTACAATGAGCAGTTCTTC. Its translation is CASRSGQGSYNEQFF.

The rearrangement joins TRBV5-1 to TRBJ2-2, with 10 positions matching TRBD1. Per germline, CDR1 SGHRS and CDR2 YFSETQ. The CDR3 extends over 18 amino acids. With V trimmed by 4 bases and J by 4 bases, 13 bases remained unmatched. CDR3 nucleotides: TGCGCCAGCAGCCCCCGGACCATGACAGGGGGCATCACCGGGGAGCTGTTTTTT. Translation: CASSPRTMTGGITGELFF.

The gene calls are TRBV27 and TRBJ1-2; D remains unclear. Germline lookup yields CDR1 MNHEY and CDR2 SMNVEV (reference sequence). CDR3 length: 14 amino acids. V was trimmed by 3 bases and J by 11 bases, leaving 19 bases between them. The CDR3 is CASSLNTRIAPYTF. The DNA of the CDR3 is TGTGCCAGCAGTTTGAACACCCGAATAGCCCCTTACACCTTC.

The gene calls are TRBV9 and TRBJ1-3, with 8 bases lining up with TRBD1. V lost 3 bases to trimming and J lost 4 bases; unmatched junction nucleotides: 6. CDR3 length: 15 amino acids. Germline V CDR1 and CDR2: SGDLS, YYNGEE. CDR3 loop: CASSAAGGSGNTIYF. The CDR3 DNA follows: TGTGCCAGCAGCGCCGCAGGGGGCTCCGGAAACACCATATATTTT.

The J gene is TRBJ2-1, the V gene TRBV27; D perhaps matches TRBD2 (7 bases). V dropped 7 bases and J dropped 4 bases, with 11 bases sitting between them. The CDR3 has 13 residues. The germline V gene has CDR1 MNHEY and CDR2 SMNVEV (reference sequence). CDR3 sequence reads: CASKGEGYNEQFF. CDR3 bases: TGTGCCAGCAAGGGGGAGGGGTACAATGAGCAGTTCTTC.

V and J are TRBV6-5 and TRBJ1-1; the D gene is possibly TRBD1 (5 bases). This CDR3 region has 14 residues. V lost 2 bases, J lost 4 bases, and 11 bases lay in between. CDR1 and CDR2 (germline): MNHEY, SVGAGI. CDR3 amino acids: CASSYERGITEAFF. For the CDR3, the DNA is TGTGCCAGCAGTTACGAGCGGGGCATCACTGAAGCTTTCTTT.

V and J are TRBV28 and TRBJ1-5; 11 bases map to TRBD1. Trimming cost V 5 bases and J 6 bases; bases outside gene matches: 3. There are 14 residues in the CDR3. The germline gives CDR1 MDHEN, CDR2 SYDVKM. CDR3 DNA: TGTGCCAGCAGTGGGACAGGGGGGAGTCAGCCCCAGCATTTT. Its translation is CASSGTGGSQPQHF.

This sequence joins TRBV7-9 and TRBJ1-2; possible D gene TRBD1, 5 bases. V was shortened by 5 bases and J by 6 bases, with 19 bases between the two germline ends. There are 15 residues in the CDR3. Germline assignment: CDR1 SEHNR and CDR2 FQNEAQ (reference sequence). CDR3 in amino acids: CASSGRVGGLNGYTF. CDR3 nucleotides: TGTGCCAGCAGCGGAAGAGTCGGGGGTTTAAATGGCTACACCTTC.

This sequence joins TRBV3-1 (or the pseudogene TRBV3-2) and TRBJ1-2; D possibly corresponds to TRBD1 (5 bases). V lost 4 bases, J lost 2 bases, and 17 bases lay in between. The CDR3 length is 16 residues. Germline V gene lookup returns CDR1 LGHDT and CDR2 YNNKEL (reference sequence). The CDR3 DNA follows: TGTGCCAGCAGCCCAGAAATCTCCGACAGAAACTATGGCTACACCTTC. The encoded protein is CASSPEISDRNYGYTF.

The chain recombines TRBV5-4 with TRBJ1-2, with 7 bases identical to TRBD1. In germline, CDR1 is SGHNT, CDR2 YYREEE (reference sequence). V lost 4 bases to trimming and J lost 6 bases; unmatched junction nucleotides: 9. There are 14 residues in the CDR3. CDR3 amino acids: CASSTGTVHHGYTF. The CDR3 nucleotides are TGTGCCAGCAGCACCGGGACAGTCCATCATGGCTACACCTTC.